This T cell receptor (beta chain) comes out of a study of blood T cell repertoires in COVID-19. About the study: Donors in the United States, Italy and Spain gave samples during acute or convalescent COVID-19.

The protocol was immunoSEQ multiplex PCR, while the TCRdb copy is restricted to in-frame clones and leaves out a portion. The data show approximately 260,000 clones, about four fifths seen once. Germline CDR1 and CDR2: SNHLY and FYNNEI. The CDR3 sequence is 12 residues long. V was pared by 3 bases and J by 3 bases, with 4 bases between. Regarding this clone: This sample also contains other DNA sequences that code for the same CDR3.

The TCR originated in a woman of 80 years or more with acute or convalescent COVID-19. The chain recombines TRBV2 with TRBJ2-3; D unclear. Sequenced material: peripheral blood. The CDR3 coding sequence is TGTGCCAGCAGTGAGAGGACAGATACGCAGTATTTT. Amino acids: CASSERTDTQYF. The variable domain in full, completed from reference TRBV2 and TRBJ2-3, reads EPEVTQTPSHQVTQMGQEVILRCVPISNHLYFYWYRQILGQKVEFLVSFYNNEISEKSEIFDDQFSVERPDGSNFTLKIRSTKLEDSAMYFCASSERTDTQYFGPGTRLTVL.